A selection of T cell receptor beta chains follows, all from one sample in a study of OX40 agonist ivuxolimab in advanced cancers. Only in-frame clones appear in the TCRdb table, and some are missing; sequencing was by immunoSEQ multiplex PCR. The repertoire has tens of thousands of clones, less than 90% of them found once; the top ten carry 0.6% to 0.8%. Specimen: CD4+ or CD8+ T cells sorted from blood, collected in a trial of the OX40 agonist ivuxolimab. All receptors derive from an adult with an advanced solid tumor such as melanoma, head and neck, liver or kidney cancer. Each CDR3 is given without its conserved first and last residue. Fields, in order: V gene, CDR3 protein.

TRBV4-2	ASSQDLEYEQY
TRBV7-2	ASSRMSGPLYEQY
TRBV29-1	SVVQLTDTQY
TRBV10-3	AISPREYYEQY
TRBV7-9	ASSLTGQSSPEAF
TRBV6-4	ASSRSYEVGGELF
TRBV28	ASSLDGISTDTQY
TRBV5-4	ASSSFGVMVTEAF
TRBV5-4	ASSLAAARDGYT
TRBV30	AWSRGNNQPQH
TRBV1	TSSQGLTQY
TRBV6-5	ASSPTSGSSYEQY
TRBV7-2	ASSSPPSGAHEQF
TRBV6-4	ASSVEVTGELF
TRBV7-8	ASRLGAVNQPQH
TRBV11-1	ASSGRYGYT
TRBV30	AWSARTGEKLF
TRBV2	ASSADRERGQPQH
TRBV5-1	ASSPGTVQETQY
TRBV2	ASTKPGELTETQY
TRBV7-8	ASSFISSGSADTQY
TRBV19	ASSNQGSSYEQY
TRBV7-9	ASRRGGQETQY
TRBV27	ASRGLSGNTIY
TRBV5-1	ASSSYQGGGELF